The rows below give T cell receptor beta chains drawn from one sample of a study of human T cells and chemical hapten exposure. Each CDR3 protein is one row after TCRdb ran MiXCR on the RACE reads. The sample comprises around 130,000 distinct CDR3 sequences, approximately 10% of which are singletons, and around 1.9% rests with the top ten. The specimen was whole blood. These receptors were obtained from a male donor in good health. Some clones in this sample may be carry-over from other donors' samples. Each CDR3 is given with its conserved first and last residue. A D gene is named only where the DNA matches it firmly. The size entry is marked missing in some rows and otherwise reads once, few, many or a size class.

TRBD2 14 many TRBJ2-7 TRBV11-2 CASSYGTNSYEQYF TGTGCCAGCAGCTACGGGACTAACTCCTACGAGCAGTACTTC
. 15 many TRBJ2-7 TRBV4-1 CASSQDLVSSYEQYF TGCGCCAGCAGCCAAGATTTGGTCAGCTCCTACGAGCAGTACTTC
. 15 many TRBJ2-1 TRBV6-1 CASSEGYSSYNEQFF TGTGCCAGCAGTGAAGGTTATAGCTCCTACAATGAGCAGTTCTTC
. 13 . TRBJ2-3 TRBV6-6 CASRTPSTDTQYF TGTGCCAGCAGAACTCCTAGCACAGATACGCAGTATTTT
. 18 few TRBJ1-1 TRBV7-9 CASSSPGRFWDWGTEAFF TGTGCCAGCAGCTCCCCCGGGCGGTTTTGGGATTGGGGCACTGAAGCTTTCTTT
TRBD2 15 . TRBJ2-7 TRBV19 CASSPGLAGAGEQYF TGTGCCAGTAGCCCGGGACTAGCGGGAGCGGGGGAGCAGTACTTC
. 15 . TRBJ2-1 TRBV24-1 CATSDGQGGYNEQFF TGTGCCACCAGTGATGGGCAGGGAGGCTACAATGAGCAGTTCTTC
TRBD2 14 few TRBJ2-7 TRBV2 CASRGLAKVYEQYF TGTGCCAGCAGGGGACTAGCGAAAGTTTACGAGCAGTACTTC
TRBD1 14 many TRBJ1-6 TRBV7-9 CASSSGTGKSPLHF TGTGCCAGCAGCTCAGGGACAGGGAAGTCACCCCTCCACTTT
. 11 . TRBJ2-1 TRBV11-2 CASSFLAEQFF TGTGCCAGCAGCTTTTTGGCCGAGCAGTTCTTC
. 17 many TRBJ2-1 TRBV7-9 CASSPTSFGGSYNEQFF TGTGCCAGCAGCCCAACTAGCTTTGGTGGCTCCTACAATGAGCAGTTCTTC
. 14 few TRBJ2-1 TRBV6-1 CASSVGTGGDEQFF TGTGCCAGCAGTGTAGGGACCGGGGGCGATGAGCAGTTCTTC
TRBD1 14 few TRBJ2-7 TRBV12-3/TRBV12-4 CASSPTGTGYEQYF TGTGCCAGCAGTCCAACCGGGACAGGCTACGAGCAGTACTTC
TRBD2 16 few TRBJ2-7 TRBV6-5 CASRGTGTSGKYEQYF TGTGCCAGCAGAGGCACCGGGACTAGCGGCAAGTACGAGCAGTACTTC
TRBD2 15 few TRBJ2-7 TRBV7-9 CASSPREREFYEQYF TGTGCCAGCAGCCCGAGGGAGCGGGAGTTCTACGAGCAGTACTTC
. 11 . TRBJ1-3 TRBV30 CGAFSGNTIYF TGCGGGGCCTTCTCTGGAAACACCATATATTTT
TRBD1 16 many TRBJ2-7 TRBV2 CASSNTGTGGVGEQYF TGTGCCAGCAGTAACACCGGGACAGGGGGCGTCGGCGAGCAGTACTTC
. 14 few TRBJ1-5 TRBV25-1 CASSEEQGDQPQHF TGTGCCAGCAGTGAAGAACAGGGCGATCAGCCCCAGCATTTT
. 14 . TRBJ1-1 TRBV7-9 CASSPRGQNTEAFF TGTGCCAGCAGCCCCCGGGGTCAGAACACTGAAGCTTTCTTT
. 14 many TRBJ1-1 TRBV5-1 CASSGGPMNTEAFF TGCGCCAGCAGCGGGGGACCGATGAACACTGAAGCTTTCTTT
. 14 few TRBJ2-1 TRBV12-5 CASGSASSYNEQFF TGTGCTAGTGGTTCGGCAAGCTCCTACAATGAGCAGTTCTTC
. 13 few TRBJ1-2 TRBV19 CASSILDNYGYTF TGTGCCAGTAGTATTCTGGACAACTATGGCTACACCTTC